The 20 T cell receptor beta chains below all came from one sample that was sequenced in a study of human T cells and chemical hapten exposure. Time point defined: patch test 2, 6 weeks after DPC sensitization. Described treatment: therapeutic diphenylcyclopropenone sensitization with weekly scalp DPC. In TCRdb, the RACE reads were re-called with MiXCR into one record per CDR3 protein. The repertoire holds 330,000 or so distinct CDR3 sequences, about 6% seen once, with over 5.5% in the top ten. The sample in question was whole blood, obtained in connection with sensitization to the hapten diphenylcyclopropenone (DPC). All receptors derive from a woman aged 18-35 years with alopecia areata. Some clones in this sample may be carry-over from other donors' samples.

This clonotype has a count of ten or more. This chain uses TRBV3-1 with TRBJ1-5; D perhaps matches TRBD1 (5 bases). Germline V CDR1 and CDR2: LGHDT, YNNKEL (reference sequence). The CDR3 consists of 17 residues. The V end was cut by 0 bases, the J end by 3 bases, with 15 bases between. CDR3 DNA: TGTGCCAGCAGCCAAGAAACCGGGGTTGGGGCCAATCAGCCCCAGCATTTT. It specifies CASSQETGVGANQPQHF.

This clonotype was counted between two and nine times. The rearrangement links TRBV20-1 to TRBJ2-2; maybe TRBD2 (6 bases). Trimming pared 0 bases from V and 6 bases from J, leaving 20 bases between. Per germline, CDR1 DFQATT and CDR2 SNEGSKA (reference sequence). CDR3 length equals 17 residues. The CDR3 is CSARDQLSGRTPGELFF. The CDR3 nucleotides are TGCAGTGCTAGAGATCAGTTGAGCGGGCGAACCCCCGGGGAGCTGTTTTTT.

This clonotype was seen only a few times. V gene TRBV11-2 combines with J gene TRBJ2-3; 10 bases are shared with TRBD2. Germline CDR1 and CDR2: SGHAT and FQNNGV. The length of the CDR3 is 16 residues. V was pared by 1 base and J by 3 bases, with 4 bases of the junction left unmatched. The CDR3 DNA reads TGTGCCAGCAGCTTAGGACGTAGCGGGGGGACAGATACGCAGTATTTT. As protein: CASSLGRSGGTDTQYF.

This clonotype occurred many times. J is TRBJ2-7 and V is TRBV5-1; maybe TRBD1 (5 bases). The germline gives CDR1 SGHRS, CDR2 YFSETQ. The CDR3 is made up of 12 amino acids. The V end lost 2 bases, the J end lost 2 bases, and 5 bases lay between the germline ends. The CDR3 region has the DNA TGCGCCAGCAGCTTAGGGGCCTACGAGCAGTACTTC. Its translation is CASSLGAYEQYF.

The chain carries TRBV5-4 and TRBJ2-6; D perhaps matches TRBD1 (5 bases). The CDR3 length is 14 residues. Germline lookup yields CDR1 SGHNT and CDR2 YYREEE (reference sequence). Written as DNA, the CDR3 is TGTGCGACAGACTCGGCGTCTGGGGCCAACGTCCTGACTTTC. Its translation: CATDSASGANVLTF.

At least ten counts were recorded for this clonotype. The V gene is TRBV9, the J gene TRBJ2-1; the match to TRBD2 covers 10 bases. CDR3 length: 15 amino acids. From germline, CDR1 is SGDLS and CDR2 YYNGEE. Trimming removed 3 bases from V and 2 bases from J; junction bases left unmatched: 2. DNA for the CDR3: TGTGCCAGCAGCGGAAGCGGGGGGGCCTACAATGAGCAGTTCTTC. Protein: CASSGSGGAYNEQFF.

This clonotype showed up many times. The genes are TRBV7-3 and TRBJ1-1; D gene uncertain. Germline assignment: CDR1 SGHTA and CDR2 FQGTGA. This CDR3 region has 14 residues. Trimming cost V 4 bases and J 8 bases, with 17 bases left between them. The CDR3 DNA follows: TGTGCCAGCAGCTCCTGGAGCGGACGTGTCGAAGCTTTCTTT. Translating gives CASSSWSGRVEAFF. The variable domain in full, completed from reference TRBV7-3 and TRBJ1-1, reads GAGVSQTPSNKVTEKGKYVELRCDPISGHTALYWYRQSLGQGPEFLIYFQGTGAADDSGLPNDRFFAVRPEGSVSTLKIQRTERGDSAVYLCASSSWSGRVEAFFGQGTRLTVV.

The sample holds one count of this clonotype. The rearrangement links TRBV10-3 to TRBJ2-1; 8 positions agree with TRBD2. Losses at the gene ends were 0 bases for V and 3 bases for J; bases not matched to a gene: 10. Germline V gene sequence: CDR1 ENHRY, CDR2 SYGVKD. The CDR3 is made up of 18 amino acids. The chain's CDR3 is CAISESLLLAGGYNEQFF. The CDR3 bases are TGTGCCATCAGTGAGTCGCTTTTGTTGGCGGGGGGCTACAATGAGCAGTTCTTC.

This clonotype was found a few times. This sequence joins TRBV2 and TRBJ1-5; D is possibly TRBD1 (5 bases). CDR1 is SNHLY and CDR2 is FYNNEI in the germline V gene. CDR3 length: 15 residues. V was clipped by 6 bases and J by 7 bases, with 19 bases between them. The CDR3 DNA reads as TGTGCCAGCAGCGATGGGACGTCCGGGGGACAGCCCCAGCATTTT. Amino acid sequence: CASSDGTSGGQPQHF.

Concerning this clonotype: A much larger clone lies a single base off, so this may be a read error. V usage is TRBV2 and J usage is TRBJ1-1; possibly TRBD1 for D (5 bases). The germline gives CDR1 SNHLY, CDR2 FYNNEI. The CDR3 totals 12 residues. V was pared by 10 bases and J by 1 base, with 10 bases between. In DNA, the CDR3 is TGTGCCAACGGGGGGGAGAACACTGAAGCTTTCTTT. It encodes CANGGENTEAFF.

This clonotype was seen a few times. The chain couples TRBV12-3 or TRBV12-4 to TRBJ1-2; no definite D call. This CDR3 comprises 14 residues. Trimming took off 6 bases at V and 8 bases at J, with 19 bases between the two ends. CDR3 DNA sequence: TGTGCCAGCAGGCCACACGGGCCAACTATAGGCTACACCTTC. Protein product: CASRPHGPTIGYTF.

This clonotype was picked up many times. The chain employs TRBV27 and TRBJ1-2, with 7 nucleotides matching TRBD1. Germline trimming cut 0 bases from V and 1 base from J; bases unmatched to any gene: 17. This CDR3 has 20 residues. Germline assignment: CDR1 MNHEY and CDR2 SMNVEV (reference sequence). The CDR3 is CASSLSPYTGTASHNYGYTF. The CDR3 region has the DNA TGTGCCAGCAGTTTATCACCTTACACCGGGACAGCGTCCCATAACTATGGCTACACCTTC.

This clonotype was seen a handful of times. The chain uses TRBV20-1 and TRBJ2-7, with TRBD2 as a possible D gene (6 bases). The CDR3 runs to 14 residues. Trimming removed 1 base at V and 0 bases at J, with 10 bases between. CDR1 is DFQATT, CDR2 SNEGSKA, per germline (reference sequence). CDR3 bases: TGCAGTGCTAGAGTGGGCGGGAACTCCTACGAGCAGTACTTC. This sequence encodes CSARVGGNSYEQYF.

This clonotype was picked up many times. In DNA, the CDR3 is TGTGCCAGCAGCCAGGGGGAAAATTCACCCCTCCACTTT. Protein sequence: CASSQGENSPLHF. The chain has TRBV6-6 and TRBJ1-6; 7 bases match TRBD1. Per the germline V gene, CDR1 is MNHNY and CDR2 is SVGAGI (reference sequence). With 6 bases clipped from V and 7 bases from J, the junction kept 3 bases outside the gene matches. The CDR3 is 13 amino acids.

This clonotype has just a few counts. The CDR3 region is CASRAGGGSDTQYF. CDR3 DNA: TGTGCCAGCAGGGCAGGCGGAGGGTCAGATACGCAGTATTTT. The chain carries TRBV6-2 or TRBV6-3 and TRBJ2-3, with D tentatively TRBD2 (6 bases). The length of the CDR3 is 14 residues. Germline CDR1 is MNHEY and CDR2 is SVGEGT. V was trimmed by 6 bases and J by 4 bases, leaving 14 bases between them.

The chain has TRBV3-1 and TRBJ2-3; the D gene could be TRBD1 or TRBD2 (5 bases each). Germline V gene data show CDR1 as LGHDT and CDR2 as YNNKEL (reference sequence). The CDR3 contains 17 residues. The ends were cut back, 3 bases at V and 2 bases at J, with 18 bases in the middle. This chain's CDR3 is CASSQTASWGNTDTQYF. The CDR3 nucleotides read TGTGCCAGCAGCCAGACAGCTAGCTGGGGGAACACAGATACGCAGTATTTT.

This clonotype was seen many times. The chain combines TRBV7-2 with TRBJ2-3; D possibly uses TRBD1 or TRBD2 (5 bases each). The V gene's germline CDR1 is SGHTA and CDR2 FQGNSA. The V end lost 5 bases, the J end lost 0 bases, and 15 bases lay between the germline ends. The CDR3 sequence is 16 residues long. The CDR3 sequence is CASSQRSGPSTDTQYF. In DNA form, the CDR3 reads TGTGCCAGCAGCCAAAGATCGGGGCCGAGCACAGATACGCAGTATTTT.

This clonotype was recorded many times. The chain links TRBV24-1 to TRBJ2-3, with TRBD2 as a possible D gene (5 bases). This CDR3 has 13 residues. V lost 9 bases and J 3 bases, leaving 12 bases between the germline ends. CDR1 is KGHDR, CDR2 SFDVKD, per germline. The CDR3 DNA reads as TGTGCCACCCTCAGTACGGGAACAGATACGCAGTATTTT. It codes for CATLSTGTDTQYF.

This clonotype was seen a few times. The chain carries TRBV20-1 and TRBJ1-6; a weak D match, TRBD1 (5 bases). The CDR3 sequence is 14 residues long. V was cut by 4 bases and J by 7 bases, with 14 bases left in between. From germline, CDR1 is DFQATT and CDR2 SNEGSKA (reference sequence). The DNA of the CDR3 is TGCAGTGCTACCAGGGAAGTAGGAAATTCACCCCTCCACTTT. This gives the protein CSATREVGNSPLHF.

This chain links TRBV4-3 with TRBJ2-3; D is possibly TRBD2 (5 bases). This CDR3 has 16 residues. V lost 1 base, J lost 5 bases, and 16 bases lay in between. Per the germline V gene, CDR1 is LGHNA and CDR2 is YSLEER. The CDR3 is CASSQVSVAGGDTQYF. The CDR3 coding sequence is TGCGCCAGCAGCCAAGTTTCCGTCGCAGGAGGAGATACGCAGTATTTT.